This T cell receptor (beta chain) was retrieved from a study of human T cells and chemical hapten exposure. The time point here: patch test 2, 6 weeks after DPC sensitization. Described treatment: therapeutic diphenylcyclopropenone sensitization with weekly scalp DPC. Every donor had alopecia and was 18 to 70 years old; all were suitable for DPC. With respect to this clonotype: As yet, its antigen is unknown.

The V segment lost 10 bases and the J segment 2 bases; nucleotides outside the gene matches: 24. The CDR3 has 19 residues. Findings and caveats of the study: TCRs above 1 in 1000 frequency stayed constant with DPC sensitization.

MiXCR was run by TCRdb on the RACE reads, yielding one entry per CDR3 protein. This table holds more than 90,000 distinct CDR3 sequences, more than 9.5% found once. This TCR derives from a middle-aged woman with alopecia areata. Some clones in this sample may be carry-over from other donors' samples. Specimen: whole blood, collected in connection with sensitization to the hapten diphenylcyclopropenone (DPC). This chain links TRBV12-3 or TRBV12-4 with TRBJ2-3, with 7 bases lining up with TRBD2. The CDR3 here is CATTGDAVRTRGFTDTQYF. CDR3 in DNA: TGTGCCACCACGGGGGACGCCGTGCGGACTAGGGGCTTCACAGATACGCAGTATTTT.